These 10 T cell receptor beta chains were all obtained from the same sample, sequenced in a study of read filtering for tumor transcriptome and immune sequencing. This library used roughly 0.4 ug RNA and molecular barcoded adaptors spanning alpha/delta and beta/gamma chains. MiXCR was run by TCRdb on the reads, yielding one entry per CDR3 protein. The sample shows 35,000 to 40,000 distinct CDR3 sequences, approximately 15% of them seen only once. Sequenced input: a population of CD138-negative cells sorted from bone marrow. Receptor source: a donor at least 40 years old with multiple myeloma.

V usage is TRBV29-1 and J usage is TRBJ2-7; TRBD2 agrees at 11 bases. Germline V gives CDR1 SQVTM, CDR2 ANQGSEA. V shed 6 bases, J shed 2 bases, and the junction held 9 bases outside the gene matches. This CDR3 is built from 15 residues. The CDR3 is CSVRSTSGTTYEQYF. The CDR3 coding sequence is TGCAGCGTACGGTCGACTAGCGGGACGACCTACGAGCAGTACTTC.

Comments on this clonotype: This likely came from a read error, as a far larger clone is one base away. V and J are TRBV6-5 and TRBJ2-3; D might be TRBD2 (6 bases). Germline CDR1 and CDR2: MNHEY and SVGAGI. This CDR3 is 14 amino acids long. As DNA, the CDR3 is TGTGGCAGCAGTGAGTTTGCGGGAACAGATACGCAGTATTTT. Residues: CGSSEFAGTDTQYF.

This clonotype has ten or more counts. V is TRBV6-6 and J is TRBJ2-7; TRBD2 aligns across 7 bases. Germline trimming cut 5 bases from V and 5 bases from J; bases unmatched to any gene: 6. In germline, CDR1 is MNHNY, CDR2 SVGAGI (reference sequence). This CDR3 region has 13 residues. The chain's CDR3 is CASSEGGRNEQYF. The CDR3 DNA is TGTGCCAGCAGTGAGGGAGGGCGAAACGAGCAGTACTTC.

Concerning this clonotype itself: This may come from a read error, since a much larger clone is one base off. The rearrangement links TRBV11-1 to TRBJ2-7; 9 bases match TRBD2. Germline V lookup: CDR1 SGHAT, CDR2 FQDESV (reference sequence). V trimming: 3 bases; J trimming: 9 bases; junction bases outside the gene matches: 9. The CDR3 contains 14 residues. The DNA for the CDR3 is TGTGCCAGCAGCTTTTCAGCGGGAGGATCCGGGCAGTACTTC. Translating gives CASSFSAGGSGQYF.

As concerns this clonotype: Since a much larger clone is just one base distant, this may be a read error. The V and J genes are TRBV6-2 or TRBV6-3 and TRBJ1-5; weak D call: TRBD1 (6 bases). Germline CDR1 reads MNHEY; CDR2 reads SVGEGT. V was shortened by 7 bases and J by 5 bases, with 12 bases between the two germline ends. The CDR3 consists of 13 residues. The CDR3 loop is CASTSKGDQPQHF. In DNA, the CDR3 is TGTGCCAGCACCTCTAAGGGGGATCAGCCCCAGCATTTT.

Sample share makes this clonotype medium-sized. V is TRBV24-1 and J is TRBJ2-1; D is unclear. The CDR3 has 15 amino acids. Germline-derived CDR1 and CDR2 are KGHDR and SFDVKD. Deletions cut 4 bases from V and 3 bases from J, with 12 bases between. The CDR3 sequence is CATSDGRTYYNEQFF. CDR3 nucleotide sequence: TGTGCCACCAGTGACGGAAGAACCTACTACAATGAGCAGTTCTTC.

This clonotype showed up many times. CDR3 DNA sequence: TGCGCCAGCAACTTCGGAGGGAGCTCTGGGGCCAACGTCCTGACTTTC. Its protein product is CASNFGGSSGANVLTF. The chain couples TRBV5-1 to TRBJ2-6; tentative D call: TRBD2 (6 bases). V was trimmed by 6 bases and J by 0 bases, leaving 13 bases between them. This CDR3 contains 16 residues. Per the germline V gene, CDR1 is SGHRS and CDR2 is YFSETQ.

The table lists this clonotype with a few counts. V gene TRBV2 combines with J gene TRBJ2-1; the D call may be TRBD1 or TRBD2 (5 bases each). Per germline, CDR1 SNHLY and CDR2 FYNNEI. The CDR3 spans 14 residues. The V end was cut by 3 bases, the J end by 7 bases, with 13 bases between. CDR3 sequence (DNA): TGTGCCAGCAGTGAGGTCGTTGGGGGAAATGAGCAGTTCTTC. Translated: CASSEVVGGNEQFF.

This clonotype has at least ten counts. The chain joins TRBV7-8 to TRBJ2-3; 7 nucleotides agree with TRBD2. CDR1 is SGHVS, CDR2 FQNEAQ, per germline. The CDR3 is 15 residues long. J gave up 4 bases and V 2 bases, and 6 bases lay outside the gene matches. For the CDR3, the DNA is TGTGCCAGCAGCTTAATACGGGAGGCAGCAGATACGCAGTATTTT. Translated: CASSLIREAADTQYF.

Comments on this clonotype: A read error likely explains this, since a far larger clone differs by one base. V is TRBV6-1 and J is TRBJ2-1, with D unclear. Trimming left V 8 bases short and J 10 bases short, with 21 bases between. From germline, CDR1 is MNHNS and CDR2 SASEGT. CDR3 length: 14 residues. CDR3 loop: CASGQRPPPREQFF. The CDR3 DNA reads as TGTGCCAGCGGCCAAAGGCCCCCACCAAGGGAGCAGTTCTTC.